One sample yielded the 31 T cell receptor beta chains listed below, sequenced in a study of blood T cell repertoires in COVID-19. TCRdb keeps only in-frame clones here, not all; method: immunoSEQ multiplex PCR. Among 350,000 to 400,000 clones listed, 88% were seen once. Material for sequencing was PBMCs or T cells enriched from blood (not recorded which). The receptors come from a woman aged 18-29 years who had recovered from COVID-19.

The CDR3 nucleotides read TGTGCCAGCAGTTTATCGGGACAGGGGTATAATTCACCCCTCCACTTT. It yields the protein CASSLSGQGYNSPLHF. The gene calls are TRBV27 and TRBJ1-6; 10 bases align to TRBD1. The CDR3 has 16 amino acids. V was clipped by 0 bases and J by 4 bases; unmatched bases: 0. The V gene's germline CDR1 is MNHEY and CDR2 SMNVEV (reference sequence).

Worth noting for this clone: Compared with germline, one end of the junction differs, possibly owing to a read error. The chain is built from TRBV7-2 and TRBJ2-7; D unresolved. Germline loops: CDR1 SGHTA, CDR2 FQGNSA. This CDR3 contains 13 residues. The CDR3: CASSLASTHEQYF. The CDR3 nucleotides read TGTGCCAGCAGCTTAGCGTCTACTCACGAACAGTACTTC.

The chain recombines TRBV9 with TRBJ2-6; D ambiguous. V was cut by 0 bases and J by 0 bases, with 10 bases left in between. This CDR3 has 17 residues. Germline CDR1 reads SGDLS; CDR2 reads YYNGEE. DNA of the CDR3: TGTGCCAGCAGCGTAGTAGGCTGGAGCTCTGGGGCCAACGTCCTGACTTTC. Translating gives CASSVVGWSSGANVLTF.

The J gene is TRBJ1-6, the V gene TRBV7-6; 7 positions match TRBD1. J gave up 8 bases and V 5 bases, and 9 bases lay outside the gene matches. The germline V gene has CDR1 SGHVS and CDR2 FNYEAQ. The CDR3 loop spans 15 amino acids. The CDR3 spells CASSAMTGLDSPLHF. The CDR3 nucleotides are TGTGCCAGCAGCGCGATGACAGGGTTGGATTCACCCCTCCACTTT.

The chain carries TRBV2 and TRBJ1-1; D possibly corresponds to TRBD1 (5 bases). V was clipped by 9 bases and J by 3 bases, with 17 bases between them. The CDR3 is made up of 14 amino acids. Per germline, CDR1 SNHLY and CDR2 FYNNEI. In DNA form, the CDR3 reads TGTGCCAGAGAGCGTCGACAGACGGACACTGAAGCTTTCTTT. Its protein is CARERRQTDTEAFF.

This clone was counted once. V gene TRBV28 combines with J gene TRBJ1-5; D not resolved. The CDR3 runs 13 residues. V gave up 2 bases and J gave up 6 bases, with 8 bases separating them. CDR1 is MDHEN and CDR2 is SYDVKM in the germline V gene. The CDR3 here is CASSLVAGQPQHF. The CDR3 DNA is TGTGCCAGCAGTTTAGTCGCCGGTCAGCCCCAGCATTTT.

The rearrangement links TRBV18 to TRBJ1-3, with D possibly being TRBD1 (5 bases). Germline V lookup: CDR1 KGHSH, CDR2 LQKENI. Trimming pared 3 bases from V and 0 bases from J, leaving 12 bases between. This CDR3 is built from 16 residues. This CDR3 is CASSPNAGYSGNTIYF. The DNA of the CDR3 is TGTGCCAGCTCACCGAATGCAGGGTACTCTGGAAACACCATATATTTT. The variable domain in full, completed from reference TRBV18 and TRBJ1-3, reads NAGVMQNPRHLVRRRGQEARLRCSPMKGHSHVYWYRQLPEEGLKFMVYLQKENIIDESGMPKERFSAEFPKEGPSILRIQQVVRGDSAAYFCASSPNAGYSGNTIYFGEGSWLTVV.

The chain is built from TRBV6-5 and TRBJ2-5; 8 bases map to TRBD1. Germline V CDR1 and CDR2: MNHEY, SVGAGI. J lost 7 bases, V lost 7 bases, and 11 bases had no gene match. The CDR3 is made up of 14 amino acids. The chain's CDR3 is CASTVTGVSATQYF. For the CDR3, the DNA is TGTGCCAGCACCGTGACAGGGGTCAGTGCGACCCAGTACTTC.

Concerning this clone itself: An end of the junction differs from the germline gene, which may be a read error. CDR3 sequence: CASSLFSSGGSFEQYF. CDR3 in DNA: TGTGCCAGCAGCTTATTCTCTAGCGGGGGCTCCTTCGAGCAGTACTTC. V and J are TRBV7-2 and TRBJ2-7; the match to TRBD2 covers 10 bases. The CDR3 length is 16 residues. Per germline, CDR1 SGHTA and CDR2 FQGNSA.

The chain couples TRBV7-9 to TRBJ1-2, with TRBD1 identical over 7 bases. Germline assignment: CDR1 SEHNR and CDR2 FQNEAQ (reference sequence). Trimming at V came to 3 bases and at J to 2 bases, leaving 6 bases not matched to a gene. The CDR3 is 15 residues long. CDR3 protein: CASSFDSTGNYGYTF. CDR3 sequence (DNA): TGTGCCAGCAGCTTCGATTCGACAGGGAACTATGGCTACACCTTC.

This clone was detected a few times. The chain has TRBV29-1 and TRBJ1-2; D perhaps matches TRBD1 (5 bases). Trimming stripped 3 bases from V and 4 bases from J, with 12 bases between. There are 13 residues in the CDR3. Germline V gene lookup returns CDR1 SQVTM and CDR2 ANQGSEA. Written as DNA, the CDR3 is TGCAGCGTTGAGGGGCAGGGCATCTATGGCTACACCTTC. Encoded protein: CSVEGQGIYGYTF.

The rearrangement uses TRBV6-5 and TRBJ1-1, with TRBD1 matching over 8 bases. CDR3 length: 15 residues. V shed 10 bases, J shed 5 bases, and the junction held 15 bases outside the gene matches. Germline V gene data show CDR1 as MNHEY and CDR2 as SVGAGI. CDR3 residues: CAIHLRTGIMTEAFF. Here the CDR3 DNA reads TGTGCCATACACTTACGGACAGGGATAATGACTGAAGCTTTCTTT.

The V call is TRBV5-8, the J call TRBJ2-4; 7 nucleotides align to TRBD1. After removal of 2 bases from V and 4 bases from J, the junction contained 12 bases not matched to a gene. The CDR3 runs 17 residues. Germline CDR1 SGHTS, CDR2 YDEGEE. Here the CDR3 reads CASSFPTGAPSKNIQYF. The DNA for the CDR3 is TGTGCCAGCAGCTTTCCAACAGGGGCCCCCTCTAAAAACATTCAGTACTTC.

This chain connects TRBV4-2 to TRBJ2-1; a weak D match, TRBD1 (6 bases). Germline values: CDR1 LGHNA, CDR2 YNFKEQ. Trimming stripped 4 bases from V and 4 bases from J, with 17 bases between. The CDR3 is 16 residues long. The CDR3 DNA reads TGTGCCAGCAGCCCGCCGTCCAGGGGTTCTTACAATGAGCAGTTCTTC. Translation: CASSPPSRGSYNEQFF.

This clone was observed a single time. Other DNA sequences in the same sample also yield this CDR3. The rearrangement links TRBV5-1 to TRBJ2-5, with 7 bases fitting TRBD1. J lost 5 bases, V lost 0 bases, and 7 bases had no gene match. The CDR3 contains 15 residues. CDR1 is SGHRS, CDR2 YFSETQ, per germline. The CDR3 spells CASSLASGGRETQYF. CDR3 nucleotides: TGCGCCAGCAGCTTGGCGTCAGGGGGAAGGGAGACCCAGTACTTC. Using reference TRBV5-1 and TRBJ2-5 for the parts outside the CDR3, the full variable domain is KAGVTQTPRYLIKTRGQQVTLSCSPISGHRSVSWYQQTPGQGLQFLFEYFSETQRNKGNFPGRFSGRQFSNSRSEMNVSTLELGDSALYLCASSLASGGRETQYFGPGTRLLVL.

The CDR3: CASSLEGGSNQPQHF. DNA of the CDR3: TGTGCCAGCAGCTTAGAAGGGGGTAGCAATCAGCCCCAGCATTTT. V gene TRBV7-9 combines with J gene TRBJ1-5, with a tentative D call TRBD1 (6 bases). The CDR3 sequence is 15 residues long. Germline V CDR1 and CDR2: SEHNR, FQNEAQ (reference sequence). V lost 1 base and J lost 0, with 7 bases in between.

J is TRBJ2-1 and V is TRBV28, with D possibly being TRBD1 (5 bases). This CDR3 region has 12 residues. With 6 bases removed from V and 8 bases from J, the gap between germline ends came to 11 bases. The germline V gene encodes CDR1 MDHEN and CDR2 SYDVKM. Here the CDR3 DNA reads TGTGCCAGCAGCCGAGTAGGGGATGAGCAGTTCTTC. Translated: CASSRVGDEQFF.

V gene TRBV11-2 combines with J gene TRBJ2-7, with TRBD1 as a possible D gene (6 bases). The V end was cut by 5 bases, the J end by 6 bases, with 14 bases between. Germline CDR1 is SGHAT and CDR2 is FQNNGV. The CDR3 spans 13 residues. This CDR3 reads CASSPQGIGEQYF. The CDR3 DNA reads TGTGCCAGCAGCCCGCAGGGGATAGGCGAGCAGTACTTC.

The CDR3 nucleotides read TGTGCCAGCAGGCAGGGCTTCTCTGGAAACACCATATATTTT. This gives the protein CASRQGFSGNTIYF. The chain carries TRBV3-1 (or the pseudogene TRBV3-2) and TRBJ1-3, with a weak D call TRBD1 (5 bases). With 6 bases removed from V and 0 bases from J, the gap between germline ends came to 9 bases. CDR3 length equals 14 residues. Germline CDR1 LGHDT, CDR2 YNNKEL (reference sequence).

This sequence joins TRBV9 and TRBJ2-2, with 8 bases matching TRBD1. The V gene end was trimmed by 4 bases and the J gene end by 3 bases; junction bases not matched to a gene: 5. The CDR3 has 15 residues. The germline CDR1 and CDR2 sequences are SGDLS and YYNGEE. The CDR3 loop reads CASSSSTGDTGELFF. The CDR3, as DNA: TGTGCCAGCAGCTCTTCGACAGGGGACACCGGGGAGCTGTTTTTT.

The chain uses TRBV2 and TRBJ2-3; 11 bases line up with TRBD1. The CDR3 sequence is 15 residues long. CDR1 is SNHLY, CDR2 FYNNEI, per germline. With 1 base clipped from V and 5 bases from J, the junction kept 2 bases outside the gene matches. The CDR3 sequence: CASSEGTGGRDTQYF. The DNA for the CDR3 is TGTGCCAGCAGTGAAGGGACAGGGGGCAGAGATACGCAGTATTTT.

This chain joins TRBV27 and TRBJ1-5; 9 bases map to TRBD1. The V gene end was trimmed by 4 bases and the J gene end by 7 bases; junction bases not matched to a gene: 8. The V gene's germline CDR1 is MNHEY and CDR2 SMNVEV (reference sequence). This CDR3 spans 15 amino acids. CDR3 loop: CASSYGTGRGQPQHF. CDR3 nucleotides: TGTGCCAGCAGTTACGGGACAGGGCGTGGGCAGCCCCAGCATTTT.

The gene calls are TRBV4-1 and TRBJ2-1; a possible D gene is TRBD2 (5 bases). The CDR3 covers 13 residues. The V end lost 0 bases, the J end lost 15 bases, and 15 bases lay between the germline ends. The germline V gene has CDR1 MGHRA and CDR2 YSYEKL. The CDR3: CASSQDQSGGLFF. CDR3 sequence (DNA): TGCGCCAGCAGCCAAGATCAGAGCGGTGGGCTGTTCTTC.

The gene calls are TRBV4-3 and TRBJ2-7, with no clear D. Per the germline V gene, CDR1 is LGHNA and CDR2 is YSLEER. Trimming removed 0 bases at V and 3 bases at J, with 6 bases between. The CDR3 has 13 amino acids. Here the CDR3 reads CASSQDIDYEQYF. CDR3 sequence (DNA): TGCGCCAGCAGCCAAGATATAGACTACGAGCAGTACTTC.

The genes are TRBV6-5 and TRBJ1-5; D unresolved. The germline V and J ends were trimmed by 2 bases and 6 bases, with 14 bases remaining between them. Germline V gene sequence: CDR1 MNHEY, CDR2 SVGAGI. The CDR3 extends over 15 amino acids. CDR3 DNA: TGTGCCAGCAGTTACAATGGGAGGGTGGGTCAGCCCCAGCATTTT. Amino acid sequence: CASSYNGRVGQPQHF.

The chain combines TRBV18 with TRBJ2-1, with D tentatively TRBD1 (5 bases). Trimming took 3 bases from V and 5 from J, leaving 20 bases between them. The germline V gene has CDR1 KGHSH and CDR2 LQKENI. This CDR3 region has 17 residues. The CDR3 reads CASSPVQWTLTHNEQFF. The CDR3 DNA reads TGTGCCAGCTCACCCGTTCAGTGGACACTCACGCACAATGAGCAGTTCTTC.

In DNA, the CDR3 is TGTGCCAGCAGTCCCCGGGACTATGGCTACACCTTC. As protein: CASSPRDYGYTF. The V and J genes are TRBV5-4 and TRBJ1-2; D gene uncertain. Germline assignment: CDR1 SGHNT and CDR2 YYREEE (reference sequence). Trimming cost V 5 bases and J 3 bases, with 8 bases left between them. There are 12 residues in the CDR3.

The V gene is TRBV7-9, the J gene TRBJ1-4; D remains unclear. Germline V lookup: CDR1 SEHNR, CDR2 FQNEAQ (reference sequence). CDR3 length: 14 amino acids. Trimming took 6 bases from V and 7 from J, leaving 15 bases between them. CDR3 sequence: CASSREATLEKLFF. The CDR3 nucleotides read TGTGCCAGCAGTCGAGAGGCAACTCTTGAAAAACTGTTTTTT. Variable domain in full (rest from reference TRBV7-9 and TRBJ1-4): DTGVSQNPRHKITKRGQNVTFRCDPISEHNRLYWYRQTLGQGPEFLTYFQNEAQLEKSRLLSDRFSAERPKGSFSTLEIQRTEQGDSAMYLCASSREATLEKLFFGSGTQLSVL.

This clone was seen a single time. J is TRBJ2-2 and V is TRBV4-1; D call uncertain. The CDR3 is 15 residues long. Deletions cut 1 base from V and 0 bases from J, with 6 bases between. Germline V gene lookup returns CDR1 MGHRA and CDR2 YSYEKL. This CDR3 is CASSQGRTNTGELFF. The CDR3 DNA is TGCGCCAGCAGCCAAGGCAGAACGAACACCGGGGAGCTGTTTTTT.

This rearrangement joins TRBV5-1 to TRBJ2-1; 7 bases align to TRBD1. In germline, CDR1 is SGHRS, CDR2 YFSETQ. Trimming removed 2 bases from V and 8 bases from J; junction bases left unmatched: 10. This CDR3 comprises 15 residues. The CDR3 DNA sequence: TGCGCCAGCAGCTTAGAAGGGGGCAGTATCGATGAGCAGTTCTTC. It translates to CASSLEGGSIDEQFF.

Written as DNA, the CDR3 is TGTGCCAGCAGCCATGAAAGGACAGGGAATCCACGTAGCAATCAGCCCCAGCATTTT. Encoded protein: CASSHERTGNPRSNQPQHF. The chain employs TRBV3-1 (or the pseudogene TRBV3-2) and TRBJ1-5; TRBD1 matches at 8 bases. V lost 3 bases, J lost 0 bases, and 13 bases stayed unmatched. The germline gives CDR1 LGHDT, CDR2 YNNKEL (reference sequence). The CDR3 totals 19 residues.